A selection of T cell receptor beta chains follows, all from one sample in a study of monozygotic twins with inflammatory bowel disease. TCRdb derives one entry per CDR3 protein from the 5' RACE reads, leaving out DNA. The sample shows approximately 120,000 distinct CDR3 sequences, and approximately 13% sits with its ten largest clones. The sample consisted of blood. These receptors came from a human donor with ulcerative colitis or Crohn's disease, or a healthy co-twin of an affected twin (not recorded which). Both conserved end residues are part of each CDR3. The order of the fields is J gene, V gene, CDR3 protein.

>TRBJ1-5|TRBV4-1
CASSQERGISNQPQHF
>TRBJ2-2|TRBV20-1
CSASGDFDTGELFF
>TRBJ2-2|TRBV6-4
CASSGGGGAGELFF
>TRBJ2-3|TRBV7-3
CASNSPDTDTQYF
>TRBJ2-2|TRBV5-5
CASVGLAGEGSTGELFF
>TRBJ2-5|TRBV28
CASSRQGEETQYF
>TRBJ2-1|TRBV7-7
CASSLDTRGEQFF
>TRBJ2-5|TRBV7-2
CASSLRRTGGETQYF
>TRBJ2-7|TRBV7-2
CASSSGSGISYEQYF
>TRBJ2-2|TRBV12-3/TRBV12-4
CASSSRTGELFF
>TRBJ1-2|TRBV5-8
CASTSGQGIANYGYTF
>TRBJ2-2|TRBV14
CASSQDGDGELFF
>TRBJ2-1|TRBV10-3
CAIGWTSGTFEQFF
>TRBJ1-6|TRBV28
CASRFYRGGNSPLHF
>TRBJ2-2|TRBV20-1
CSARNRGRLPGELFF
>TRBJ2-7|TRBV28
CASSPPGVEQYF
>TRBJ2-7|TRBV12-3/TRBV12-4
CASSFVEGSSYEQYF
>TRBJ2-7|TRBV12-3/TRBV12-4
CASSSTTYEQYF
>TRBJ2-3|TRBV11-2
CASSRQQGAVDTQYF
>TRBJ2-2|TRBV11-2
CASSYLQGAEDTGELFF
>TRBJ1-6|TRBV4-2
CASSQDRGTASPLHF
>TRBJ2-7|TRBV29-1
CSVEPGPDEQYF
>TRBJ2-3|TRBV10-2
CASSSVGISDTQYF
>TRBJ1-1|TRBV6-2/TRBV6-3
CASSYKRLHTEAFF
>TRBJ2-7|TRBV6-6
CASSSRLAPLEQYF
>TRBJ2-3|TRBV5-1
CASSLGLSDTQYF
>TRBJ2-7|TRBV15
CATSRDADTRLAGVYEQYF
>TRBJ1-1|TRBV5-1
CASSLGQGAGEAFF
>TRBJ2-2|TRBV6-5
CASSPSTGSGELFF
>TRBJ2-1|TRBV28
CASSARLGLPKINEQFF
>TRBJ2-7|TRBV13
CASRSILGTYEQYF
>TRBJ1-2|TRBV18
CASSQDRGFHPGYGYTF
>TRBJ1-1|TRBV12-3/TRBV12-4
CASSFGRYAGTEAFF
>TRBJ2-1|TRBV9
CASSGLAGGEGEQFF
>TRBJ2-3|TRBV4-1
CASSRAGVNTDTQYF
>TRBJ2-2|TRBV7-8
CASSRGSGELFF
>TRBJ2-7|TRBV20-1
CSAPRVGGDYEQYF
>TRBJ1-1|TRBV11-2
CASSLDRFQGWTEAFF
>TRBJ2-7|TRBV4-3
CASSRSPQREQYF
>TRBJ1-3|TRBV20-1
CSARDPIRDAGNTIYF
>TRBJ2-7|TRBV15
CATSRDLGAGSRQYF
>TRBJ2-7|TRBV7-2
CASSDLAGGEEQYF
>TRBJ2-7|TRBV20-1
CSASQAGGMWVEQYF
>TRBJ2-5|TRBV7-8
CASSPRFGAETQYF
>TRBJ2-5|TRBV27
CASSLDRTGEETQYF
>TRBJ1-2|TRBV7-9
CASSLGSGGPDYGYTF
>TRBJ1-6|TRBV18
CASSTGTGDSPLHF
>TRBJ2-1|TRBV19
CASSIRQGSNEQFF
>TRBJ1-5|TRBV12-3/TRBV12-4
CASSTRSQGQPQHF